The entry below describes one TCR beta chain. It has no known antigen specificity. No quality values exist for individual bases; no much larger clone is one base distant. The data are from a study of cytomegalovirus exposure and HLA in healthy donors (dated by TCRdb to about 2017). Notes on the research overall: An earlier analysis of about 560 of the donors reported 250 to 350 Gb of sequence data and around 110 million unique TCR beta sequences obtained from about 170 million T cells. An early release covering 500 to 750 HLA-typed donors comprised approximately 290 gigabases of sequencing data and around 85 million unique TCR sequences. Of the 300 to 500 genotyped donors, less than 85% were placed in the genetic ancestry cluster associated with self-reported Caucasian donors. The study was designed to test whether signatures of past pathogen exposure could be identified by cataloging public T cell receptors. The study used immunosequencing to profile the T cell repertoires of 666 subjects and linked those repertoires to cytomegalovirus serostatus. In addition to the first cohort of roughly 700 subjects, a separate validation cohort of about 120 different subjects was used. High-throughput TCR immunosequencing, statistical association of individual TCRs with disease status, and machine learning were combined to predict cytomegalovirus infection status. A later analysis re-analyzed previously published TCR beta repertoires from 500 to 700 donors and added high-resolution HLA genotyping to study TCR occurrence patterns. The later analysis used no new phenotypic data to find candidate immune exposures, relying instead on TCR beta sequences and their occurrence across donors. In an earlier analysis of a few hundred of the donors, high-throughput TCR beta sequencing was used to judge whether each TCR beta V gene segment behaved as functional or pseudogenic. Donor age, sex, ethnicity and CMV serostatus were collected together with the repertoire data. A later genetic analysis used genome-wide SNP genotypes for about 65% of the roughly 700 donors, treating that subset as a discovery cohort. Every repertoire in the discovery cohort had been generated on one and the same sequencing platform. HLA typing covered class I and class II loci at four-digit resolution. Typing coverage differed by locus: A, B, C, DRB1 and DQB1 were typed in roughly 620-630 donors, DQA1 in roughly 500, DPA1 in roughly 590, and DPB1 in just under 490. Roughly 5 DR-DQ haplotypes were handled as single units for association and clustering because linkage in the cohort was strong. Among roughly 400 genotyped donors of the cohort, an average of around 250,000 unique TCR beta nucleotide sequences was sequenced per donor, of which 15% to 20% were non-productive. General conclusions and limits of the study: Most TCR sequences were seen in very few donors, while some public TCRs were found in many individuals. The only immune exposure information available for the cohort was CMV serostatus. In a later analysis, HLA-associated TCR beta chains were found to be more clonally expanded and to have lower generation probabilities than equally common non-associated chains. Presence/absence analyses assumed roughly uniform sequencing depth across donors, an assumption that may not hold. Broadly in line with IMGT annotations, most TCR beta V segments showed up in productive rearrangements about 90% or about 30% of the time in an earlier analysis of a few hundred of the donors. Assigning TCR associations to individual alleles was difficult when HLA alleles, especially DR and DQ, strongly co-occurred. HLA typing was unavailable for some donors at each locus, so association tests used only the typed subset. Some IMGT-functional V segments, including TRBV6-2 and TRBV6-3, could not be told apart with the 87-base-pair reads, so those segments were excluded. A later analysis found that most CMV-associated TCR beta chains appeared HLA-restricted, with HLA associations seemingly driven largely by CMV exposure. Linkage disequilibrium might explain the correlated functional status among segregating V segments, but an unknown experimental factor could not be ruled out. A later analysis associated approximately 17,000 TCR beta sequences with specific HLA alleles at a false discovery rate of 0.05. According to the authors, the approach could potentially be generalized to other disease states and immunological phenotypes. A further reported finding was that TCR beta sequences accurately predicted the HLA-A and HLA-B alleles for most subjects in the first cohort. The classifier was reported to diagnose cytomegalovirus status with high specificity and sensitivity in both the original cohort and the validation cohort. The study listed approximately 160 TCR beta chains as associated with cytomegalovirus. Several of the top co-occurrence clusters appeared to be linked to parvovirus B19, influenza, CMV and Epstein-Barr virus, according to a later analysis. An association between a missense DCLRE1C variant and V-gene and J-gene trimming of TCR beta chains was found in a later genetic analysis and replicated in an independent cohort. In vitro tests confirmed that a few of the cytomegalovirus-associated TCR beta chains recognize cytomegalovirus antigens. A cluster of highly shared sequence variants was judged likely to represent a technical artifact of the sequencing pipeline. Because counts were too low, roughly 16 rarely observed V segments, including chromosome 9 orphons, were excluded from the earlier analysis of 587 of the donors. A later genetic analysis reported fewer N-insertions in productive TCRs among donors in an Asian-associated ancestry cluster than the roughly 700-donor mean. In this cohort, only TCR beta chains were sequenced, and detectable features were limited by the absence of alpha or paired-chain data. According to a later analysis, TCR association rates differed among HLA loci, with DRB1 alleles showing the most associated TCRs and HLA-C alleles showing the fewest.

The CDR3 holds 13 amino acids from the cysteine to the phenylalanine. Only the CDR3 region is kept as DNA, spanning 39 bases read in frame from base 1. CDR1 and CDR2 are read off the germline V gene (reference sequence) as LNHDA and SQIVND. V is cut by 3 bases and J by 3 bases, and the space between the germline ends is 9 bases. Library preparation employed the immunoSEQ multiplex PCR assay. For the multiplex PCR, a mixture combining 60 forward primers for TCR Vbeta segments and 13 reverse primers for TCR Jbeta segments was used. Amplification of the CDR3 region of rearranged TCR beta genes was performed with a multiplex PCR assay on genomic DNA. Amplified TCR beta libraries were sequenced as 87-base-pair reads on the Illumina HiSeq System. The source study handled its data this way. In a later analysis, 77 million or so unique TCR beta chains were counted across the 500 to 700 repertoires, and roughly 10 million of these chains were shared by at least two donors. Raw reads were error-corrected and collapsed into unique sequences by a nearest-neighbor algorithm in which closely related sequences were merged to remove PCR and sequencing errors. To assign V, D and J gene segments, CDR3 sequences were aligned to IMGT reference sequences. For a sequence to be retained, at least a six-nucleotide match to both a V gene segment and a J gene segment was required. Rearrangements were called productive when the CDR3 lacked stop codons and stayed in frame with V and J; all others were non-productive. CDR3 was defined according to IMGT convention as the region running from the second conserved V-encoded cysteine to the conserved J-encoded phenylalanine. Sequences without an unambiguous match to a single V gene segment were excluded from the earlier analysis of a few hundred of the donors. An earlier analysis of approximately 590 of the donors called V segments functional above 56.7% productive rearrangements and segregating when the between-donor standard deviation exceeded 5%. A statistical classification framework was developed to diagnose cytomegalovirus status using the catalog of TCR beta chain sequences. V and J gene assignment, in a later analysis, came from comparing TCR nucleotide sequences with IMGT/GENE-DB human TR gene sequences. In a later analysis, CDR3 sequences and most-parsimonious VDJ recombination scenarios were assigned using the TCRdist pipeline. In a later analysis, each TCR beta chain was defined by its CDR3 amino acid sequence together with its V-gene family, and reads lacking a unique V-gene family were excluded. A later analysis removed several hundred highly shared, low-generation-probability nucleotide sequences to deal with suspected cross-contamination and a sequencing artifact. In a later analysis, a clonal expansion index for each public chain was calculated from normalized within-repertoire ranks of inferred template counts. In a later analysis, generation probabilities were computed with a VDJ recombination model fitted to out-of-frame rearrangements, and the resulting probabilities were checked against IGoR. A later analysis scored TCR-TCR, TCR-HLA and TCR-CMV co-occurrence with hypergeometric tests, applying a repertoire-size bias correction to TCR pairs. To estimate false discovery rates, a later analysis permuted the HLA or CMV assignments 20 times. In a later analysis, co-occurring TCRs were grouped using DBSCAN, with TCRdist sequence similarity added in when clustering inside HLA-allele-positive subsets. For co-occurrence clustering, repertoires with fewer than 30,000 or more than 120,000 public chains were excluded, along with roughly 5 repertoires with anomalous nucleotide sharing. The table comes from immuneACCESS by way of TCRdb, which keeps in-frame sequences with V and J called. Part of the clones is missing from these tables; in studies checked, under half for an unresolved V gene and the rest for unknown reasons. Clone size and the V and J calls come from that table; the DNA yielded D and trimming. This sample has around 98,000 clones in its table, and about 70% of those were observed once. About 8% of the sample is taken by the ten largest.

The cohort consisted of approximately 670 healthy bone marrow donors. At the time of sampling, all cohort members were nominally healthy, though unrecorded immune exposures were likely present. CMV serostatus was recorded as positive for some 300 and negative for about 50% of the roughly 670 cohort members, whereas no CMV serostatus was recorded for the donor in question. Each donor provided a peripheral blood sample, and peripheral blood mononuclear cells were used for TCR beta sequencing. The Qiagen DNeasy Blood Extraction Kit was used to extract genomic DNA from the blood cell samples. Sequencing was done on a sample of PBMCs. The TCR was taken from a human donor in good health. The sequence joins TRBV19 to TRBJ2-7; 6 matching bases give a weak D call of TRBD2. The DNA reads TGTGCCAGTAGTATGGACTACAACTACGAGCAGTACTTC. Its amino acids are CASSMDYNYEQYF.